The clone carrying this T cell receptor (beta chain) came up once. The method was immunoSEQ multiplex PCR; TCRdb's version includes in-frame clones alone and lacks a portion of them. The sample lists about 160,000 clones, 90% to 95% occurring once. This entry comes from a study of blood T cell repertoires in COVID-19. Looking at the study overall: COVID-19 samples collected from the United States, Italy and Spain covered acute and convalescent phases. The analysed material was cDNA or gDNA that came from T cells, B-cell-depleted T cells, or PBMCs.

CDR1 SGHTA and CDR2 FQGTGA come from the germline V gene. J was trimmed by 6 bases and V by 0 bases; bases with no gene match: 4. The CDR3 has 15 residues. The V gene is TRBV7-3, the J gene TRBJ2-3, with TRBD2 matching 9 bases. This TCR derives from a woman aged 45 to 65 with acute or convalescent COVID-19. Sample: peripheral blood. The CDR3 sequence: CASSLTSGGFDTQYF. Here the CDR3 DNA reads TGTGCCAGCAGCTTAACTAGCGGGGGATTCGATACGCAGTATTTT.